This T cell receptor beta chain was identified in a study of blood T cell repertoires in COVID-19. Study-level information: Researchers got acute and convalescent COVID-19 samples from the United States, Italy and Spain.

In the original workflow: Nucleated cell counts were estimated from reference gene primer amplification. Some clones are missing from TCRdb's copy, which holds only in-frame ones; the method was immunoSEQ multiplex PCR. V and J calls and clone size are copied from that table; D and trimming were computed from the DNA. This table holds fewer than 90,000 clones, roughly 74% found once. The Seattle patients joined while their infection was active and were tracked longitudinally afterward. The germline V gene has CDR1 LNHDA and CDR2 SQIVND (reference sequence). Trimming pared 6 bases from V and 5 bases from J, leaving 14 bases between. The CDR3 contains 14 residues.

Sequencing was done on a sample of peripheral blood. This TCR was sampled from a man between 70 and 80 years old with COVID-19, enrolled during active disease. The chain recombines TRBV19 with TRBJ2-1; D is possibly TRBD2 (5 bases). CDR3 sequence: CASRPIGRNNEQFF. CDR3 bases: TGTGCCAGTAGGCCAATAGGGAGAAACAATGAGCAGTTCTTC.